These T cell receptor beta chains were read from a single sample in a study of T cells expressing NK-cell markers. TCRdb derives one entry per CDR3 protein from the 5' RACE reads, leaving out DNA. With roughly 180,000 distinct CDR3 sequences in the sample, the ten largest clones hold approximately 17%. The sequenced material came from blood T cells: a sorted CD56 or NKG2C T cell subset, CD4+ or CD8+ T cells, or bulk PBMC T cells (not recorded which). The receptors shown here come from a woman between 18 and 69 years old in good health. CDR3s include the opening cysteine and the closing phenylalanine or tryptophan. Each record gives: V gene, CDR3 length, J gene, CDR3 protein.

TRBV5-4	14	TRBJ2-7	CASSLGGQTYEQYF
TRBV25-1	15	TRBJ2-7	CASSDLDRGIYEQYF
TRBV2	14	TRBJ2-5	CASSRQGAGETQYF
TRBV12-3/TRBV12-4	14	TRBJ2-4	CASRVLLAKNIQYF
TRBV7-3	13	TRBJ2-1	CASSSGRLNEQFF
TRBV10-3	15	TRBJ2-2	CAIRPSAANTGELFF
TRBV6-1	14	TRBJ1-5	CASTPSGGNQPQHF
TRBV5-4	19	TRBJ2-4	CASSLVGGPSGGASFIQYF
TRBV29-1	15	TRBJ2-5	CSVEFARAYQETQYF
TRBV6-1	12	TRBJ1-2	CASGGQGGGYTF
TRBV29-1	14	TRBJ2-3	CSVTGQGSTDTQYF
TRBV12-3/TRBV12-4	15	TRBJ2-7	CASSTHVGLSYEQYF
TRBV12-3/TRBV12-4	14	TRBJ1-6	CASSNREGNSPLHF
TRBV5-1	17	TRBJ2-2	CASTGAGGPLNTGELFF
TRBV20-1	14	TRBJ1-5	CSASTNRVDKPQHF
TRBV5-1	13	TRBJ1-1	CASSLLSDTEAFF
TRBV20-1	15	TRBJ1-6	CSAMPEGAYNSPLHF
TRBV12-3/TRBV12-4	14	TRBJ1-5	CASESGGGNQPQHF
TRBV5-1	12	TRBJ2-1	CASSYSQNEQFF
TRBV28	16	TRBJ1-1	CAAQDRVGWVNTEAFF
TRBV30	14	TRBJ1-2	CACPKGQVLYGYTF
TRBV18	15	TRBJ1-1	CASRPGRGRRTEAFF
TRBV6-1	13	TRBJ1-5	CASAGPGNQPQHF
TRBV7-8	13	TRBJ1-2	CASSRADRSGYTF